The next 4 T cell receptor beta chains were all read from a single sample in a study of blood T cell repertoires in COVID-19. Only in-frame clones appear in the TCRdb table, and some are missing; sequencing was by immunoSEQ multiplex PCR. The repertoire consists of tens of thousands of clones, with roughly 86% occurring once and the leading ten covering about 25%. The sequenced sample consisted of peripheral blood. The receptors originated from a human donor in a cohort sampled during active COVID-19.

The chain joins TRBV21-1 to TRBJ1-1. TRBV21-1 is shown as a pseudogene. The CDR3 spans 12 residues. Here the CDR3 DNA reads TGTGCCCGGGAGCCGAATAACACTGAAGCTTTCTTT. Its translation: CAREPNNTEAFF.

The genes are TRBV25-1 and TRBJ2-1; the match to TRBD1 covers 7 bases. The CDR3 has 13 amino acids. The germline gives CDR1 MGHDK, CDR2 SYGVNS. V lost 2 bases and J lost 9; bases outside the gene matches: 4. The CDR3 DNA is TGTGCCAGCAGTGAAGGACAGGTCAGTGAGCAGTTCTTC. Translation gives CASSEGQVSEQFF.

The CDR3: CASSLEGGGTEAFF. CDR3 in DNA: TGCGCCAGCAGCTTGGAAGGGGGTGGCACTGAAGCTTTCTTT. The chain has TRBV5-1 and TRBJ1-1; perhaps TRBD1 as D (6 bases). The CDR3 has 14 residues. Trimming stripped 0 bases from V and 4 bases from J, with 10 bases between. Germline-derived CDR1 and CDR2 are SGHRS and YFSETQ. Full variable domain (remainder filled in from reference TRBV5-1 and TRBJ1-1): KAGVTQTPRYLIKTRGQQVTLSCSPISGHRSVSWYQQTPGQGLQFLFEYFSETQRNKGNFPGRFSGRQFSNSRSEMNVSTLELGDSALYLCASSLEGGGTEAFFGQGTRLTVV.

The V call is TRBV6-2 or TRBV6-3, the J call TRBJ2-3, with a tentative D call TRBD1 (5 bases). The CDR3 runs 16 residues. The germline V gene has CDR1 MNHEY and CDR2 SVGEGT. V lost 4 bases and J 4 bases, leaving 18 bases between the germline ends. The CDR3 bases are TGTGCCAGCAGTTCACCTCGGGCCCCAGGGCCAGATACGCAGTATTTT. This translates into CASSSPRAPGPDTQYF.